The rows below give T cell receptor beta chains drawn from one sample of a study of control samples from healthy donors and cancer patients. Assay used: immunoSEQ multiplex PCR; TCRdb lists only in-frame clones, some missing. The sample has approximately 83,000 clones, roughly 93% seen once. Sequencing was performed on blood. These receptors came from a woman under 40 in good health. Each CDR3 is given with its conserved first and last residue. D genes are given only for firm matches. Clone size, where shown, is once, few, many, or a class for clones that have expanded.

v_call,j_call,d_call,clone_size,cdr3_aa,cdr3_nt
TRBV28,TRBJ1-2,TRBD1,-,CASSLGDRQRGYTF,TGTGCCAGCAGTTTAGGGGACAGGCAGAGAGGCTACACCTTC
TRBV11-3,TRBJ2-6,TRBD1,-,CASSLTKQGTLSGANVLTF,TGTGCCAGCAGCCTAACTAAACAGGGGACCCTCTCTGGGGCCAACGTCCTGACTTTC
TRBV3-1/TRBV3-2,TRBJ2-7,-,once,CASSRRTGGYEQYF,TGTGCCAGCAGCCGCCGGACAGGAGGGTACGAGCAGTACTTC
TRBV7-2,TRBJ1-1,-,few,CASSLLVLQGTEAFF,TGTGCCAGCAGCTTATTGGTACTCCAGGGTACTGAAGCTTTCTTT
TRBV4-1,TRBJ2-7,TRBD1,-,CASSHEGQGFDEQYF,TGCGCCAGCAGCCACGAGGGACAGGGGTTCGACGAGCAGTACTTC
TRBV3-1/TRBV3-2,TRBJ1-5,TRBD1,-,CASSQGTGIGQPQHF,TGTGCCAGCAGCCAGGGGACAGGGATTGGACAGCCCCAGCATTTT
TRBV2,TRBJ1-5,TRBD1,-,CASRLTGVSNQPQHF,TGTGCCTCACGGTTGACAGGGGTCAGCAATCAGCCCCAGCATTTT
TRBV12-5,TRBJ2-2,-,-,CASGARPRENSTGELFF,TGTGCTAGTGGTGCAAGACCCCGGGAAAACAGTACCGGGGAGCTGTTTTTT
TRBV21-1,TRBJ1-6,-,-,CASSKGPRSIYDYNSPLHF,TGTGCCAGCAGCAAAGGCCCGAGGTCCATTTACGACTATAATTCACCCCTCCACTTT
TRBV19,TRBJ2-4,TRBD2,-,CASSSRTSGGLAKNIQYF,TGTGCCAGTAGTTCCCGGACTAGCGGGGGGTTGGCCAAAAACATTCAGTACTTC